These 16 T cell receptor beta chains came from one sample sequenced in a study of early T cells in non-severe SARS-CoV-2 infection. One entry per CDR3 protein, called by TCRdb with MiXCR from the 5' RACE reads. The sample shows about 100,000 distinct CDR3 sequences, 13% of them seen only once. The specimen was whole blood. These receptors were collected from an adult who was a healthcare worker with PCR-confirmed SARS-CoV-2 infection or an uninfected control (not recorded which).

The chain employs TRBV3-1 and TRBJ2-7; tentatively, D is TRBD2 (6 bases). The CDR3 has 13 amino acids. The germline V gene has CDR1 LGHDT and CDR2 YNNKEL (reference sequence). Trimming removed 2 bases at V and 5 bases at J, with 10 bases between. In DNA form, the CDR3 reads TGTGCCAGCAGCCAACCCGGAGGGCACGAGCAGTACTTC. Its translation: CASSQPGGHEQYF.

V usage is TRBV18 and J usage is TRBJ2-3, with 14 positions matching TRBD2. Per germline, CDR1 KGHSH and CDR2 LQKENI. V shed 3 bases and J 4 bases; nucleotides not matched to a gene: 12. This CDR3 spans 19 amino acids. In DNA form, the CDR3 reads TGTGCCAGCTCACCTCTGACTAGCGGGAGGGCCATGTCCGCAGATACGCAGTATTTT. Its translation is CASSPLTSGRAMSADTQYF.

This clonotype was observed many times. The chain employs TRBV19 and TRBJ2-2, with TRBD2 matching over 7 bases. This CDR3 is 14 amino acids long. V lost 6 bases to trimming and J lost 3 bases; unmatched junction nucleotides: 4. CDR1 and CDR2 from the germline V gene are LNHDA and SQIVND (reference sequence). Here the CDR3 reads CASRGTTHTGELFF. The CDR3 DNA reads TGTGCCAGTAGGGGGACTACCCACACCGGGGAGCTGTTTTTT.

This clonotype has at least ten counts. The rearrangement uses TRBV7-9 and TRBJ2-7; 9 bases are shared with TRBD2. This CDR3 region has 15 residues. Germline CDR1 and CDR2: SEHNR and FQNEAQ (reference sequence). The trim removed 4 bases at V and 2 bases at J, leaving 6 bases unmatched. CDR3 bases: TGTGCCAGCAGCTCCGTTAGCGGGAGAACCTACGAGCAGTACTTC. Its translation: CASSSVSGRTYEQYF.

At least ten counts were recorded for this clonotype. This chain connects TRBV10-3 to TRBJ2-7; TRBD2 might be the D (6 bases). The CDR3 has 13 amino acids. Germline CDR1 and CDR2: ENHRY and SYGVKD. The V gene lost 11 bases and the J gene lost 0 bases, with 14 bases spanning the gap. The CDR3 spells CAPRRGSSYEQYF. Written as DNA, the CDR3 is TGTGCCCCCCGCCGGGGGAGCTCCTACGAGCAGTACTTC.

The rearrangement links TRBV4-1 to TRBJ1-1; TRBD1 agrees at 9 bases. Per germline, CDR1 MGHRA and CDR2 YSYEKL. The CDR3 is made up of 16 amino acids. V trimming: 1 base; J trimming: 4 bases; junction bases outside the gene matches: 7. The CDR3 protein is CASSQVWTGASTEAFF. The DNA of the CDR3 is TGCGCCAGCAGCCAAGTGTGGACAGGGGCATCCACTGAAGCTTTCTTT.

The sample holds a few counts of this clonotype. The rearrangement links TRBV28 to TRBJ2-1; possibly TRBD2 for D (6 bases). V lost 3 bases, J lost 7 bases, and 16 bases lay in between. CDR1 and CDR2 from the germline V gene are MDHEN and SYDVKM. The CDR3 length is 15 residues. In DNA form, the CDR3 reads TGTGCCAGCAGTTTCTTCGAGGAGGGGTATAATGAGCAGTTCTTC. Translating gives CASSFFEEGYNEQFF.

Many counts were recorded for this clonotype. The chain recombines TRBV7-8 with TRBJ2-1, with D unresolved. The CDR3 spans 13 residues. Germline-derived CDR1 and CDR2 are SGHVS and FQNEAQ. V lost 6 bases and J 5 bases, leaving 11 bases between the germline ends. DNA for the CDR3: TGTGCCAGCAGACCAATAGCCGACAATGAGCAGTTCTTC. It yields the protein CASRPIADNEQFF.

This clonotype was counted many times. This sequence joins TRBV6-6 and TRBJ1-6; D remains ambiguous. The CDR3 runs to 13 residues. The V gene's germline CDR1 is MNHNY and CDR2 SVGAGI (reference sequence). The ends were cut back, 5 bases at V and 6 bases at J, with 8 bases in the middle. The DNA for the CDR3 is TGTGCCAGCAGTCCCCGTACTAATTCACCCCTCCACTTT. This sequence encodes CASSPRTNSPLHF.

The rearrangement joins TRBV6-6 to TRBJ1-6; D call uncertain. Germline-derived CDR1 and CDR2 are MNHNY and SVGAGI (reference sequence). Trimming removed 0 bases from V and 9 bases from J, with 12 bases in between. CDR3 length: 15 residues. This CDR3 reads CASSYSIPAGSPLHF. Here the CDR3 DNA reads TGTGCCAGCAGTTACTCGATCCCGGCGGGTTCACCCCTCCACTTT.

V usage is TRBV4-3 and J usage is TRBJ2-3; TRBD2 matches at 7 bases. The length of the CDR3 is 15 residues. In germline, CDR1 is LGHNA, CDR2 YSLEER. V was clipped by 0 bases and J by 6 bases; unmatched bases: 6. CDR3 coding DNA: TGCGCCAGCAGCCAAGATCCGACTAGCAGCGATACGCAGTATTTT. It codes for CASSQDPTSSDTQYF.

This chain uses TRBV11-2 with TRBJ2-5; tentative D call: TRBD2 (6 bases). This CDR3 has 15 amino acids. In germline, CDR1 is SGHAT, CDR2 FQNNGV. V lost 7 bases, J lost 3 bases, and 18 bases lay in between. CDR3 sequence (DNA): TGTGCCAGCAACTACGGGAGTGTGGGCGAAGAGACCCAGTACTTC. Amino acids: CASNYGSVGEETQYF.

This clonotype was seen a handful of times. The chain carries TRBV6-6 and TRBJ2-7, with a possible D match to TRBD1 (5 bases). Trimming left V 6 bases short and J 6 bases short, with 12 bases between. Germline assignment: CDR1 MNHNY and CDR2 SVGAGI (reference sequence). The CDR3 is made up of 12 amino acids. The CDR3 loop is CASRPTGSEQYF. For the CDR3, the DNA is TGTGCCAGCAGGCCTACAGGATCCGAGCAGTACTTC.

The rearrangement uses TRBV19 and TRBJ1-5; perhaps TRBD1 as D (5 bases). The CDR3 totals 17 residues. Germline V gene sequence: CDR1 LNHDA, CDR2 SQIVND (reference sequence). Trimming removed 1 base from V and 7 bases from J, with 20 bases in between. The CDR3 region is CASSIAQIYRGYQPQHF. As DNA, the CDR3 is TGTGCCAGTAGTATAGCCCAGATCTACCGGGGGTACCAGCCCCAGCATTTT.

This clonotype has more than one count but fewer than ten. This chain connects TRBV4-3 to TRBJ1-6; D is ambiguous. V was trimmed by 0 bases and J by 5 bases, leaving 8 bases between them. The germline V gene encodes CDR1 LGHNA and CDR2 YSLEER. The CDR3 is 15 amino acids. CDR3 DNA sequence: TGCGCCAGCAGCCAAGATGCCGTAGATAATTCACCCCTCCACTTT. Translating gives CASSQDAVDNSPLHF.

The J gene is TRBJ2-7, the V gene TRBV20-1, with D hard to call. The CDR3 length is 14 residues. Trimming pared 6 bases from V and 0 bases from J, leaving 15 bases between. Germline V gene sequence: CDR1 DFQATT, CDR2 SNEGSKA (reference sequence). The CDR3 DNA is TGCAGTGCCACCCCCCCCCTGGACTCCTACGAGCAGTACTTC. It translates to CSATPPLDSYEQYF.